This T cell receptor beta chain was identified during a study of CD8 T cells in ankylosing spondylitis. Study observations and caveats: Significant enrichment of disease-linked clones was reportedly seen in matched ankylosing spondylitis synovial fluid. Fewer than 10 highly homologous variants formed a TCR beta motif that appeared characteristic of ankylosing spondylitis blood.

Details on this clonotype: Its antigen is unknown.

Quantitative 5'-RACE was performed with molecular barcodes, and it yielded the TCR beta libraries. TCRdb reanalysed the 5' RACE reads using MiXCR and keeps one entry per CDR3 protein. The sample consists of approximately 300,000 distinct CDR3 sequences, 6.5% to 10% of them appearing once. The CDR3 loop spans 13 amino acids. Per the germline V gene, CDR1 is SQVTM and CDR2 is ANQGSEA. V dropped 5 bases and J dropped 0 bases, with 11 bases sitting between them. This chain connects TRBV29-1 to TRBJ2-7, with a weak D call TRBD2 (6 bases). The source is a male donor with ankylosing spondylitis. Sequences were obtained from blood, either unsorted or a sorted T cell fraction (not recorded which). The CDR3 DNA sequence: TGCAGCGTTCTGGAGGGAAGCTCCTACGAGCAGTACTTC. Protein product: CSVLEGSSYEQYF.